What follows are 30 T cell receptor beta chains derived from one specimen sequenced in a study of T cells in localized non-small cell lung cancer. Assay: immunoSEQ multiplex PCR; the TCRdb copy retains only in-frame clones and omits some. The data contain tens of thousands of clones, 87% of them singletons. Specimen: peripheral blood, collected before any cancer treatment. All receptors come from a man aged 40 to 70 with stage I squamous cell lung carcinoma.

The chain joins TRBV2 to TRBJ1-4; the D is unclear. The germline CDR1 and CDR2 sequences are SNHLY and FYNNEI. Trimming removed 7 bases at V and 7 bases at J, with 13 bases between. The CDR3 contains 13 residues. The CDR3 bases are TGTGCCAGCACAACCGGAAACGGTGAAAAACTGTTTTTT. The encoded protein is CASTTGNGEKLFF.

This clone was seen just once. This rearrangement joins TRBV5-1 to TRBJ2-2; TRBD1 agrees at 12 bases. J was trimmed by 6 bases and V by 5 bases; bases with no gene match: 5. CDR1 SGHRS and CDR2 YFSETQ come from the germline V gene. This CDR3 spans 15 amino acids. The chain's CDR3 is CASSRDRGQAGELFF. CDR3 coding DNA: TGCGCCAGCAGTCGGGACAGGGGGCAGGCCGGGGAGCTGTTTTTT.

This clone was detected only a few times. V is TRBV7-8 and J is TRBJ1-5; 9 nucleotides align to TRBD1. V was clipped by 3 bases and J by 4 bases; unmatched bases: 4. Germline CDR1 is SGHVS and CDR2 is FQNEAQ. The CDR3 contains 15 residues. CDR3 region: CASSFLGTGNQPQHF. CDR3 sequence (DNA): TGTGCCAGCAGCTTTCTCGGGACAGGGAATCAGCCCCAGCATTTT.

The V gene is TRBV14, the J gene TRBJ2-3, with no clear D. V lost 1 base and J 13 bases, leaving 18 bases between the germline ends. In germline, CDR1 is SGHDN, CDR2 FVKESK. CDR3 length: 14 amino acids. CDR3 amino acids: CASSQVGDFGGEYF. DNA for the CDR3: TGTGCCAGCAGCCAAGTTGGCGACTTCGGTGGAGAGTATTTT.

The gene calls are TRBV9 and TRBJ2-3, with D unclear. Germline V gene lookup returns CDR1 SGDLS and CDR2 YYNGEE. The CDR3 spans 13 residues. Trimming removed 4 bases at V and 2 bases at J, with 8 bases between. The CDR3 region is CASSQTHTDTQYF. DNA for the CDR3: TGTGCCAGCAGCCAAACCCACACAGATACGCAGTATTTT.

The rearrangement joins TRBV5-4 to TRBJ1-1; weak D call: TRBD1 (5 bases). The CDR3 runs 14 residues. Deletions cut 5 bases from V and 7 bases from J, with 18 bases between. CDR1 is SGHNT and CDR2 is YYREEE in the germline V gene (reference sequence). For the CDR3, the DNA is TGTGCCAGCAGTCCCTGGGATCACCAGGGTGAAGCTTTCTTT. Translation: CASSPWDHQGEAFF.

This chain joins TRBV19 and TRBJ1-5; D is undetermined. CDR1 and CDR2 (germline): LNHDA, SQIVND (reference sequence). The V gene lost 2 bases and the J gene lost 0 bases, with 23 bases spanning the gap. There are 20 residues in the CDR3. This chain's CDR3 is CASSIIFGTVATHSNQPQHF. CDR3 sequence (DNA): TGTGCCAGTAGTATAATATTTGGCACGGTAGCTACGCATAGCAATCAGCCCCAGCATTTT.

The chain employs TRBV5-1 and TRBJ2-1; possible D gene TRBD2, 5 bases. The V and J ends lost 0 bases and 4 bases respectively, with 11 bases between them. Looked up from germline, CDR1 is SGHRS and CDR2 is YFSETQ. The CDR3 loop spans 15 amino acids. This chain's CDR3 is CASSLVASGYNEQFF. In DNA, the CDR3 is TGCGCCAGCAGCTTGGTGGCCTCGGGGTACAATGAGCAGTTCTTC. The variable domain in full, with the rest retrieved from reference TRBV5-1 and TRBJ2-1, is KAGVTQTPRYLIKTRGQQVTLSCSPISGHRSVSWYQQTPGQGLQFLFEYFSETQRNKGNFPGRFSGRQFSNSRSEMNVSTLELGDSALYLCASSLVASGYNEQFFGPGTRLTVL.

The chain couples TRBV10-1 to TRBJ2-3; 16 bases match TRBD2. Germline CDR1 reads WNHNN; CDR2 reads SYGVQD (reference sequence). The CDR3 runs 18 residues. Losses at the gene ends were 0 bases for V and 4 bases for J; bases not matched to a gene: 4. CDR3 loop: CASSESPGLAGGPDTQYF. CDR3 in DNA: TGCGCCAGCAGTGAGTCCCCGGGACTAGCGGGGGGGCCAGATACGCAGTATTTT.

This sequence joins TRBV18 and TRBJ2-2; D is unresolved. V was clipped by 2 bases and J by 3 bases, with 10 bases between them. The CDR3 covers 15 residues. The germline CDR1 and CDR2 sequences are KGHSH and LQKENI. CDR3 loop: CASSPIKGDTGELFF. CDR3 nucleotides: TGTGCCAGCTCACCAATAAAAGGAGACACCGGGGAGCTGTTTTTT.

The chain couples TRBV5-6 to TRBJ1-2, with D possibly matching TRBD1 (5 bases). Germline V gene lookup returns CDR1 SGHDT and CDR2 YYEEEE. Trimming took 2 bases from V and 6 from J, leaving 8 bases between them. CDR3 size: 12 residues. Here the CDR3 reads CASSFSGHGYTF. The CDR3 DNA reads TGTGCCAGCAGCTTTTCAGGGCATGGCTACACCTTC.

The V and J genes are TRBV18 and TRBJ2-1; no firm D call. The CDR3 contains 19 residues. Trimming removed 6 bases from V and 4 bases from J, with 28 bases in between. The germline V gene encodes CDR1 KGHSH and CDR2 LQKENI. The CDR3: CASSYRSPAGRVGYNEQFF. The CDR3 DNA reads as TGTGCCAGCTCCTACCGTAGTCCCGCCGGACGGGTGGGGTACAATGAGCAGTTCTTC.

V usage is TRBV29-1 and J usage is TRBJ2-6; D is perhaps TRBD2 (5 bases). V was cut by 5 bases and J by 1 base, with 6 bases left in between. Germline CDR1 SQVTM, CDR2 ANQGSEA. The CDR3 is 13 residues long. In DNA, the CDR3 is TGCAGCGTTTGGAGGTCTGGGGCCAACGTCCTGACTTTC. It yields the protein CSVWRSGANVLTF.

The gene calls are TRBV11-3 and TRBJ1-5; D is possibly TRBD1 (6 bases). V was clipped by 0 bases and J by 5 bases, with 14 bases between them. The CDR3 spans 16 residues. Germline CDR1 and CDR2: SGHNT and YENEEA. The CDR3 DNA reads as TGTGCCAGCAGCTTAGATCAGGGGAAGAGGGATCAGCCCCAGCATTTT. Its protein is CASSLDQGKRDQPQHF.

J is TRBJ2-7 and V is TRBV29-1, with unresolved D. Germline V gene data show CDR1 as SQVTM and CDR2 as ANQGSEA. The ends were cut back, 4 bases at V and 0 bases at J, with 7 bases in the middle. The CDR3 has 12 amino acids. The CDR3 nucleotides read TGCAGCGTTGGATCCAGCTCCTACGAGCAGTACTTC. Amino acid sequence: CSVGSSSYEQYF.

The chain links TRBV18 to TRBJ2-3; no clear D gene. CDR1 KGHSH and CDR2 LQKENI come from the germline V gene. The CDR3 spans 13 residues. V was clipped by 1 base and J by 5 bases, with 7 bases between them. The CDR3 is CASSPQGLDTQYF. In nucleotides, the CDR3 is TGTGCCAGCTCACCACAGGGCTTAGATACGCAGTATTTT.

DNA for the CDR3: TGCAGCGTTGATTCCAGGGGAGGCGGTAATGAAAAACTGTTTTTT. Residues: CSVDSRGGGNEKLFF. The chain combines TRBV29-1 with TRBJ1-4, with D perhaps matching TRBD1 (6 bases). The germline gives CDR1 SQVTM, CDR2 ANQGSEA. Trimming removed 3 bases from V and 4 bases from J, with 15 bases in between. CDR3 length: 15 amino acids. Full variable domain (remainder filled in from reference TRBV29-1 and TRBJ1-4): SAVISQKPSRDICQRGTSLTIQCQVDSQVTMMFWYRQQPGQSLTLIATANQGSEATYESGFVIDKFPISRPNLTFSTLTVSNMSPEDSSIYLCSVDSRGGGNEKLFFGSGTQLSVL.

The chain recombines TRBV7-9 with TRBJ2-7, with TRBD2 as a possible D gene (6 bases). The length of the CDR3 is 14 residues. Between the trimmed V and J ends, which lost 5 bases and 3 bases, there was a span of 14 bases. Germline V gene sequence: CDR1 SEHNR, CDR2 FQNEAQ (reference sequence). The CDR3 sequence is CASSPGGPRYEQYF. The CDR3 nucleotides read TGTGCCAGCAGCCCCGGAGGGCCCCGCTACGAGCAGTACTTC.

The gene calls are TRBV5-1 and TRBJ2-7, with 9 bases identical to TRBD1. Germline CDR1 reads SGHRS; CDR2 reads YFSETQ. V shed 9 bases and J 2 bases; nucleotides not matched to a gene: 6. The CDR3 loop spans 13 amino acids. CDR3 region: CATGTGSAYEQYF. The DNA of the CDR3 is TGCGCCACCGGGACAGGGTCGGCCTACGAGCAGTACTTC.

This clone was counted once. The V gene is TRBV6-5, the J gene TRBJ1-6, with 8 nucleotides matching TRBD1. This CDR3 contains 16 residues. In germline, CDR1 is MNHEY, CDR2 SVGAGI. V was pared by 0 bases and J by 9 bases, with 7 bases of the junction left unmatched. This chain's CDR3 is CASSYSRRGQGSPLHF. The CDR3, as DNA: TGTGCCAGCAGTTACTCTCGCAGGGGGCAAGGTTCACCCCTCCACTTT.

This clone appeared a single time. V and J are TRBV14 and TRBJ1-2; D is possibly TRBD1 (5 bases). Germline loops: CDR1 SGHDN, CDR2 FVKESK. The V end was cut by 0 bases, the J end by 6 bases, with 14 bases between. This CDR3 has 15 amino acids. The CDR3 region is CASSQDLRDLHGYTF. The CDR3 bases are TGTGCCAGCAGCCAAGATCTGCGGGACTTGCATGGCTACACCTTC.

CDR3 region: CASSLREKLFF. CDR3 DNA sequence: TGTGCCAGCAGTTTACGTGAAAAACTGTTTTTT. The chain employs TRBV2 and TRBJ1-4; the D is unclear. This CDR3 has 11 amino acids. CDR1 is SNHLY and CDR2 is FYNNEI in the germline V gene. V was clipped by 5 bases and J by 7 bases, with 5 bases between them.

CDR3 in DNA: TGTGCCAGCAGCCCGGGGGGTAATGGCTACACCTTC. Translated: CASSPGGNGYTF. V gene TRBV11-2 combines with J gene TRBJ1-2, with D perhaps TRBD1 (5 bases). V dropped 5 bases and J dropped 6 bases, with 10 bases sitting between them. Per the germline V gene, CDR1 is SGHAT and CDR2 is FQNNGV. The CDR3 has 12 residues. Using reference TRBV11-2 and TRBJ1-2 for the parts outside the CDR3, the full variable domain is EAGVAQSPRYKIIEKRQSVAFWCNPISGHATLYWYQQILGQGPKLLIQFQNNGVVDDSQLPKDRFSAERLKGVDSTLKIQPAKLEDSAVYLCASSPGGNGYTFGSGTRLTVV.

This chain links TRBV2 with TRBJ1-1; no clear D gene. The CDR3 loop spans 13 amino acids. V was clipped by 6 bases and J by 1 base, with 9 bases between them. Germline loops: CDR1 SNHLY, CDR2 FYNNEI. CDR3 DNA sequence: TGTGCCAGCAGATCGGAGGGGAACACTGAAGCTTTCTTT. Amino acids: CASRSEGNTEAFF.

This chain connects TRBV5-1 to TRBJ2-3; 7 bases fit TRBD1. The V segment lost 1 base and the J segment 0 bases; nucleotides outside the gene matches: 5. This CDR3 has 16 residues. Looked up from germline, CDR1 is SGHRS and CDR2 is YFSETQ. The CDR3 DNA is TGCGCCAGCAGCTTGATTTGGGACAGCAGCACAGATACGCAGTATTTT. This gives the protein CASSLIWDSSTDTQYF.

The chain employs TRBV6-5 and TRBJ1-2; TRBD1 matches 8 bases. CDR1 is MNHEY, CDR2 SVGAGI, per germline. V gave up 5 bases and J gave up 7 bases; unmatched junction bases: 9. The CDR3 totals 14 residues. DNA for the CDR3: TGTGCCAGCAGTCCCCTGGACAGGGCTCTTGGCTACACCTTC. Translated, it gives CASSPLDRALGYTF.

This clone was counted a single time. The rearrangement links TRBV20-1 to TRBJ1-1; D gene uncertain. Germline assignment: CDR1 DFQATT and CDR2 SNEGSKA (reference sequence). V lost 6 bases to trimming and J lost 7 bases, with 12 bases between them. The CDR3 has 11 amino acids. The CDR3 here is CSARRAGEAFF. CDR3 nucleotide sequence: TGCAGTGCCCGGAGGGCGGGTGAAGCTTTCTTT.

The chain combines TRBV28 with TRBJ2-1, with TRBD2 matching 8 bases. CDR1 is MDHEN and CDR2 is SYDVKM in the germline V gene. This CDR3 spans 16 amino acids. V was pared by 4 bases and J by 0 bases, with 5 bases of the junction left unmatched. CDR3 coding DNA: TGTGCCAGCAGTTCCGAAGCGGGGGTCTCCTACAATGAGCAGTTCTTC. Protein product: CASSSEAGVSYNEQFF.

This chain joins TRBV19 and TRBJ2-1; D call uncertain. This CDR3 is built from 14 residues. Germline V gene sequence: CDR1 LNHDA, CDR2 SQIVND (reference sequence). Between the trimmed V and J ends, which lost 3 bases and 9 bases, there was a span of 15 bases. In DNA form, the CDR3 reads TGTGCCAGTAGTATCGATTTTTCACCTGCTGAGCAGTTCTTC. As protein: CASSIDFSPAEQFF. Using reference TRBV19 and TRBJ2-1 for the parts outside the CDR3, the full variable domain is DGGITQSPKYLFRKEGQNVTLSCEQNLNHDAMYWYRQDPGQGLRLIYYSQIVNDFQKGDIAEGYSVSREKKESFPLTVTSAQKNPTAFYLCASSIDFSPAEQFFGPGTRLTVL.

The chain is built from TRBV6-6 and TRBJ2-3; D not resolved. CDR1 is MNHNY and CDR2 is SVGAGI in the germline V gene (reference sequence). The CDR3 sequence is 13 residues long. V was clipped by 6 bases and J by 0 bases, with 7 bases between them. CDR3 protein: CASRKPSTDTQYF. CDR3 nucleotide sequence: TGTGCCAGCAGGAAACCTAGCACAGATACGCAGTATTTT.